The 7 T cell receptor beta chains given below trace back to one sample, sequenced in a study of T cells in Graves' hyperthyroidism and ophthalmopathy. Amplification of TCR beta CDR3 regions was performed using RNA transcripts as template. An initial round of RT-PCR targeting the TCR CDR3 relied on the HTBI primer set. In TCRdb, the multiplex PCR reads were re-called with MiXCR into one record per CDR3 protein. Of around 250,000 distinct CDR3 sequences in the sample, roughly 15% were seen once. The sample comprised blood. The receptor source for this set is a woman between 40 and 55 years old with Graves' hyperthyroidism that later progressed to Graves' ophthalmopathy.

This clonotype was detected many times. The chain uses TRBV27 and TRBJ1-5; D gene uncertain. Germline CDR1 MNHEY, CDR2 SMNVEV (reference sequence). With 4 bases removed from V and 7 bases from J, the gap between germline ends came to 11 bases. CDR3 length: 13 amino acids. The CDR3 nucleotides are TGTGCCAGCAGTTCTCTAAGAGGACAGCCCCAGCATTTT. The encoded protein is CASSSLRGQPQHF.

The V gene is TRBV20-1, the J gene TRBJ2-7, with 8 nucleotides matching TRBD1. The CDR3 runs to 14 residues. The V segment lost 4 bases and the J segment 4 bases; nucleotides outside the gene matches: 9. Germline V lookup: CDR1 DFQATT, CDR2 SNEGSKA (reference sequence). The CDR3 DNA reads as TGCAGTGCTACACAGGACAGGGAGATTTACGAGCAGTACTTC. This gives the protein CSATQDREIYEQYF.

This chain joins TRBV3-1 and TRBJ2-7; 7 bases are a match to TRBD1. CDR1 is LGHDT, CDR2 YNNKEL, per germline (reference sequence). V shed 0 bases and J 6 bases; nucleotides not matched to a gene: 11. This CDR3 is 16 amino acids long. CDR3 nucleotide sequence: TGTGCCAGCAGCCAAGAAAACTGGGACAGTACCTGCGAGCAGTACTTC. It specifies CASSQENWDSTCEQYF.

This clonotype was counted a few times. The chain is built from TRBV28 and TRBJ2-7, with D perhaps assigned TRBD1 or TRBD2 (5 bases each). This CDR3 comprises 13 residues. Per germline, CDR1 MDHEN and CDR2 SYDVKM. V lost 7 bases and J 2 bases, leaving 12 bases between the germline ends. CDR3 in amino acids: CASTRDGTYEQYF. The DNA for the CDR3 is TGTGCCAGCACCAGGGACGGTACCTACGAGCAGTACTTC.

This clonotype was picked up many times. The chain links TRBV15 to TRBJ2-1, with D uncertain. Trimming shortened V by 0 bases and J by 4 bases, and 13 bases separated the two germline ends. The germline V gene encodes CDR1 LNHNV and CDR2 YYDKDF (reference sequence). The CDR3 totals 16 residues. Here the CDR3 DNA reads TGTGCCACCAGCAGAGATGCGCCAAAGCTGTACAATGAGCAGTTCTTC. It is translated as CATSRDAPKLYNEQFF. Filled out from reference TRBV15 and TRBJ2-1, the complete variable domain reads DAMVIQNPRYQVTQFGKPVTLSCSQTLNHNVMYWYQQKSSQAPKLLFHYYDKDFNNEADTPDNFQSRRPNTSFCFLDIRSPGLGDTAMYLCATSRDAPKLYNEQFFGPGTRLTVL.

This clonotype was recorded at least ten times. The chain recombines TRBV6-5 with TRBJ2-1, with D perhaps TRBD2 (5 bases). This CDR3 is 17 amino acids long. The V gene's germline CDR1 is MNHEY and CDR2 SVGAGI. V lost 0 bases and J 0 bases, leaving 12 bases between the germline ends. The CDR3 sequence is CASSYSLAGGSYNEQFF. In DNA form, the CDR3 reads TGTGCCAGCAGTTACTCGCTCGCTGGAGGCTCCTACAATGAGCAGTTCTTC.

To note about this clonotype: The conserved final phenylalanine or tryptophan is absent from the CDR3, which likely points to a read error. In DNA, the CDR3 is TGTGCCAGCAGCTTGGGGGGAGTTGGGTCCAATGAGCAGTTCATC. Residues: CASSLGGVGSNEQFI. V and J are TRBV5-5 and TRBJ2-1; D perhaps matches TRBD2 (5 bases). The CDR3 has 15 amino acids. CDR1 is SGHKS and CDR2 is YYEKEE in the germline V gene (reference sequence). Trimming left V 0 bases short and J 6 bases short, with 13 bases between.